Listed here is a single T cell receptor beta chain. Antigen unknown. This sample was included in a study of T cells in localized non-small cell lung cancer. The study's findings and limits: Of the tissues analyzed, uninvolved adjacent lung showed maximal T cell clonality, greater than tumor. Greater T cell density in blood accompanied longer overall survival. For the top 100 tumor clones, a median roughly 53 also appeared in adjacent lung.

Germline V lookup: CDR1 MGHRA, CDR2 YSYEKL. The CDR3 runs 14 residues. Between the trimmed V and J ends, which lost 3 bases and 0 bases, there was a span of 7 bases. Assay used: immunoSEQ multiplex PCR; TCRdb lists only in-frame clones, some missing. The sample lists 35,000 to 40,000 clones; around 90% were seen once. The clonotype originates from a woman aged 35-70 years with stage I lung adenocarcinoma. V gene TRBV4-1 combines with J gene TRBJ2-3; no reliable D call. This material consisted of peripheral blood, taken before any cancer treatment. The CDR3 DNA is TGCGCCAGCAGCCAGGGCAGTAGCACAGATACGCAGTATTTT. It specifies CASSQGSSTDTQYF.